This TCR beta chain was sequenced for a study of blood T cell repertoires in COVID-19. Sequenced by immunoSEQ multiplex PCR; TCRdb stores in-frame clones only, minus some. The sample contains approximately 200,000 clones, 94% of which appear only once. Germline V lookup: CDR1 SNHLY, CDR2 FYNNEI. The CDR3 loop spans 14 amino acids. V lost 6 bases and J 3 bases, leaving 14 bases between the germline ends. In its sample, this clone was seen once. This chain connects TRBV2 to TRBJ1-1, with D uncertain. The TCR sequence derives from a man aged 30-40 years with COVID-19, enrolled during active disease. Material: peripheral blood. DNA of the CDR3: TGTGCCAGCAGGTCCACTGCCCCGGACACTGAAGCTTTCTTT. Amino acids: CASRSTAPDTEAFF.